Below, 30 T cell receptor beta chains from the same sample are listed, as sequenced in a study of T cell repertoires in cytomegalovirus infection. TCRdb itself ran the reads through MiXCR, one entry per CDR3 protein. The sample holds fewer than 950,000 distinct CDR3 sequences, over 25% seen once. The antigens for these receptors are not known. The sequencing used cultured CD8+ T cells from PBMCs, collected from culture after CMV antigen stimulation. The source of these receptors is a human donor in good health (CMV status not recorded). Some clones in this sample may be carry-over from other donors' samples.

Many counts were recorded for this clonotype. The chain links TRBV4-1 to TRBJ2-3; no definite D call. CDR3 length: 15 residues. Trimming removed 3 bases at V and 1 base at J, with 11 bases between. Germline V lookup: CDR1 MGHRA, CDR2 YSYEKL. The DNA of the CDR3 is TGCGCCAGCAGCCAGTCGACACGAGGCACAGATACGCAGTATTTT. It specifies CASSQSTRGTDTQYF.

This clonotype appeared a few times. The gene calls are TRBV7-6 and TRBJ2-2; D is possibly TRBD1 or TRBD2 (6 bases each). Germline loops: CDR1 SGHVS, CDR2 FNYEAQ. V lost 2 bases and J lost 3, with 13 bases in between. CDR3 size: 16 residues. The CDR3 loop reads CASSLPRGAYTGELFF. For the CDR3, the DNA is TGTGCCAGCAGCTTACCGAGGGGGGCCTACACCGGGGAGCTGTTTTTT.

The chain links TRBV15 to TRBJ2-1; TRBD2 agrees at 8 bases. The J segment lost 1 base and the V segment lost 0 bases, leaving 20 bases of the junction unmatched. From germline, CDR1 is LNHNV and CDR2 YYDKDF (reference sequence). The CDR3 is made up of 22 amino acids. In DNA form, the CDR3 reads TGTGCCACCAGCAGAGATGCTAAGGAAAACGGGGGGGCGAGTGAGTCCTACAATGAGCAGTTCTTC. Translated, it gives CATSRDAKENGGASESYNEQFF. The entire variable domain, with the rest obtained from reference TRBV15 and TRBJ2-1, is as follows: DAMVIQNPRYQVTQFGKPVTLSCSQTLNHNVMYWYQQKSSQAPKLLFHYYDKDFNNEADTPDNFQSRRPNTSFCFLDIRSPGLGDTAMYLCATSRDAKENGGASESYNEQFFGPGTRLTVL.

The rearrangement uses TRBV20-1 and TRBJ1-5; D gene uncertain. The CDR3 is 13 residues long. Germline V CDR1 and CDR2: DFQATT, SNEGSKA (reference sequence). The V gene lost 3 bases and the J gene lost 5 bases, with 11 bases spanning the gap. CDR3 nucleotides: TGCAGTGCTAGGAGTGAATGGTATCAGCCCCAGCATTTT. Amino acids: CSARSEWYQPQHF.

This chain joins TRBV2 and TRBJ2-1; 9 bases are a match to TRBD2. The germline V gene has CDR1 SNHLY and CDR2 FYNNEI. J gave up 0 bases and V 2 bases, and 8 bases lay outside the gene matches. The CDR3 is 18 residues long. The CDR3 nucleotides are TGTGCCAGCAGTGAATGGCGGGGGGGCCTAAGCTCCTACAATGAGCAGTTCTTC. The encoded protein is CASSEWRGGLSSYNEQFF.

CDR3 residues: CASSQDLGQWNEKLFF. CDR3 bases: TGCGCCAGCAGCCAAGATCTGGGACAGTGGAATGAAAAACTGTTTTTT. This chain uses TRBV4-3 with TRBJ1-4; 7 nucleotides line up with TRBD1. CDR3 length: 16 residues. Germline V CDR1 and CDR2: LGHNA, YSLEER. V trimming: 0 bases; J trimming: 5 bases; junction bases outside the gene matches: 6.

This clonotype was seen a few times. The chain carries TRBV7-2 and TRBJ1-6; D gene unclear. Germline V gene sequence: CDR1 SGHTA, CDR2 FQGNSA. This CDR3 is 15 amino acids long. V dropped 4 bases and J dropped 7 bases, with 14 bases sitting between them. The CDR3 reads CASSSKPGRNSPLHF. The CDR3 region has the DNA TGTGCCAGCAGCTCCAAACCCGGGCGAAATTCACCCCTCCACTTT.

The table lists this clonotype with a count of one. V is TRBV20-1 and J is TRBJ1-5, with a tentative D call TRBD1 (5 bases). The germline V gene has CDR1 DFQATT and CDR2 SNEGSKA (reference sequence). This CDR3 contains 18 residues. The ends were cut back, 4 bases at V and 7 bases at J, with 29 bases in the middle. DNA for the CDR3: TGCAGTGCTACGGGCGCCGGGACCCTTGTTCATTGGAACCAGCCCCAGCATTTT. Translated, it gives CSATGAGTLVHWNQPQHF.

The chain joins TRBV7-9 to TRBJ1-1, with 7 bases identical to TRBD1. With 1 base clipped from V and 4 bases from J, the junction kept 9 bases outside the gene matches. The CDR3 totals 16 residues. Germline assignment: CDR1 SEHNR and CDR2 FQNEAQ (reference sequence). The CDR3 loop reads CASSLGGGGWGTEAFF. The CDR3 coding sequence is TGTGCCAGCAGCTTAGGGGGAGGGGGCTGGGGCACTGAAGCTTTCTTT.

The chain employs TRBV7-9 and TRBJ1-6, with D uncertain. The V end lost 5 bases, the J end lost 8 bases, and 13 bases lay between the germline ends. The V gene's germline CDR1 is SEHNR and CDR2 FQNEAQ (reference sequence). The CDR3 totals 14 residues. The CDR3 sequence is CASSPSSGYSPLHF. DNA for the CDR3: TGTGCCAGCAGCCCTTCTTCGGGGTATTCACCCCTCCACTTT.

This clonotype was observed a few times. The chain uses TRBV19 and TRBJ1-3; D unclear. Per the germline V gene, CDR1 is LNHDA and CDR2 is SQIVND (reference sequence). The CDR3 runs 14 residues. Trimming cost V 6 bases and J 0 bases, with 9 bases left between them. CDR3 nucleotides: TGTGCCAGTAGAAGGGATAGCTCTGGAAACACCATATATTTT. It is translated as CASRRDSSGNTIYF. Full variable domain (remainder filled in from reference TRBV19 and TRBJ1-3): DGGITQSPKYLFRKEGQNVTLSCEQNLNHDAMYWYRQDPGQGLRLIYYSQIVNDFQKGDIAEGYSVSREKKESFPLTVTSAQKNPTAFYLCASRRDSSGNTIYFGEGSWLTVV.

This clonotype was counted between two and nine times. As DNA, the CDR3 is TGTGCCAGCAGCCACGGGGCTAGCCGGGACCCCTTAGACGAGCAGTACTTC. Translating gives CASSHGASRDPLDEQYF. This chain joins TRBV7-9 and TRBJ2-7; perhaps D is TRBD1 or TRBD2 (5 bases each). This CDR3 is 17 amino acids long. From germline, CDR1 is SEHNR and CDR2 FQNEAQ (reference sequence). The V gene lost 5 bases and the J gene lost 5 bases, with 25 bases spanning the gap.

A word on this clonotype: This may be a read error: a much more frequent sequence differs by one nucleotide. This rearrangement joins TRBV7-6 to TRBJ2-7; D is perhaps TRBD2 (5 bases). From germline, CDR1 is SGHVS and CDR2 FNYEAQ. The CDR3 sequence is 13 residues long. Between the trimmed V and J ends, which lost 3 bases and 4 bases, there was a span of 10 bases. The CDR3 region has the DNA TGTGCCAGCAGCTTTGTACCGGGGTACGAGCAGTACTTC. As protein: CASSFVPGYEQYF. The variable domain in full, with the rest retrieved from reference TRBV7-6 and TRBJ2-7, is GAGVSQSPRYKVTKRGQDVALRCDPISGHVSLYWYRQALGQGPEFLTYFNYEAQQDKSGLPNDRFSAERPEGSISTLTIQRTEQRDSAMYRCASSFVPGYEQYFGPGTRLTVT.

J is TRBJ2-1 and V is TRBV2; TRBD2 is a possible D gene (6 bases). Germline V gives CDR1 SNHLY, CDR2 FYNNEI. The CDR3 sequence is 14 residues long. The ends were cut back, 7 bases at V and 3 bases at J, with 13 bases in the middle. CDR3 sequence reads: CASNGLAIYNEQFF. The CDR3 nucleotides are TGTGCCAGCAACGGCCTAGCGATCTACAATGAGCAGTTCTTC.

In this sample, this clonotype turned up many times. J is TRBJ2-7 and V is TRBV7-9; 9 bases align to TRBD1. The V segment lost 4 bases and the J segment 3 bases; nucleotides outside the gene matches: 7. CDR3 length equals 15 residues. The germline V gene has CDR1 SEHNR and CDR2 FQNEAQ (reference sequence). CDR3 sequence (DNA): TGTGCCAGCAGCTCTAACCGGGACAGGGTCTACGAGCAGTACTTC. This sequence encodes CASSSNRDRVYEQYF.

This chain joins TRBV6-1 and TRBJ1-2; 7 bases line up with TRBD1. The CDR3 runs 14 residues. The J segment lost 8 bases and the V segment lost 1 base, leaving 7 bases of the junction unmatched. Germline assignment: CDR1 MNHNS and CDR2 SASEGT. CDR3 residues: CASSEGQGTRGYTF. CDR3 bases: TGTGCCAGCAGTGAAGGACAGGGTACTAGAGGCTACACCTTC.

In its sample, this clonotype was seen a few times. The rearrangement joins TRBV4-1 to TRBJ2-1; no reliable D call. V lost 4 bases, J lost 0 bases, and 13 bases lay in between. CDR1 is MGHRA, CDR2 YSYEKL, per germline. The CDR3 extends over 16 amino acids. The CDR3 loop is CASSPVVESSYNEQFF. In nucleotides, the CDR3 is TGCGCCAGCAGCCCGGTGGTAGAATCCTCCTACAATGAGCAGTTCTTC.

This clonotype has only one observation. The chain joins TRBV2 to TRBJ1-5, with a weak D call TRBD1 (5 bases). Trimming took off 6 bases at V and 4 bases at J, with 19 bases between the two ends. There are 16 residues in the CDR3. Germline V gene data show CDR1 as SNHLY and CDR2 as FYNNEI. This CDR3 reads CASRPVGWGENQPQHF. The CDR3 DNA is TGTGCCAGCAGGCCCGTGGGGTGGGGGGAAAATCAGCCCCAGCATTTT. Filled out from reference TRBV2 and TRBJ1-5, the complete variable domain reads EPEVTQTPSHQVTQMGQEVILRCVPISNHLYFYWYRQILGQKVEFLVSFYNNEISEKSEIFDDQFSVERPDGSNFTLKIRSTKLEDSAMYFCASRPVGWGENQPQHFGDGTRLSIL.

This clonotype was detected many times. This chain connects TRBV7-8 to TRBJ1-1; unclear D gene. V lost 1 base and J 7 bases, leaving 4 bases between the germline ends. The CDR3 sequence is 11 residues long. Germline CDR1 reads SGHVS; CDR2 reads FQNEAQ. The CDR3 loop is CASSLGNEAFF. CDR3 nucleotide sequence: TGTGCCAGCAGCTTAGGGAATGAAGCTTTCTTT.

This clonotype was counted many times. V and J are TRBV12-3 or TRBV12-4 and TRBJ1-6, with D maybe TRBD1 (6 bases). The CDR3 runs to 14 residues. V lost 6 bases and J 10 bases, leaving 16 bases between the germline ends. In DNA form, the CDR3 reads TGTGCCAGCAGACAAGGGGGGATGGGATCACCCCTCCACTTT. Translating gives CASRQGGMGSPLHF.

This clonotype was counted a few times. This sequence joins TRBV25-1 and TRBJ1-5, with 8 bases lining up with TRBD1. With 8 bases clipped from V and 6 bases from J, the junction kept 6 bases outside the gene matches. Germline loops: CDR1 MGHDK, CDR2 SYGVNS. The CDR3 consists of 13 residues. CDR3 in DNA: TGTGCCAGCGCCGACAGGGGAGGTCAGCCCCAGCATTTT. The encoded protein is CASADRGGQPQHF.

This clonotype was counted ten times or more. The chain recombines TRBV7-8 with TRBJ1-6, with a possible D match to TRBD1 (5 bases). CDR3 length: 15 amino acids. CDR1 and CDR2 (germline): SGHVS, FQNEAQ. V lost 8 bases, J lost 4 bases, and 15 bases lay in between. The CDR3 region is CASLLGVAYNSPLHF. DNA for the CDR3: TGTGCCAGCCTTCTAGGGGTGGCTTATAATTCACCCCTCCACTTT. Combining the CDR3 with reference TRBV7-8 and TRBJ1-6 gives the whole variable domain GAGVSQSPRYKVAKRGQDVALRCDPISGHVSLFWYQQALGQGPEFLTYFQNEAQLDKSGLPSDRFFAERPEGSVSTLKIQRTQQEDSAVYLCASLLGVAYNSPLHFGNGTRLTVT.

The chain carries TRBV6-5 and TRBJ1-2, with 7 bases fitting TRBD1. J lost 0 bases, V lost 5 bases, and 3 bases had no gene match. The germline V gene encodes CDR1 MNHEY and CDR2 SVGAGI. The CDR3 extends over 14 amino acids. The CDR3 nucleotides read TGTGCCAGCAGTGGACAGGAAGCTAACTATGGCTACACCTTC. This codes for CASSGQEANYGYTF.

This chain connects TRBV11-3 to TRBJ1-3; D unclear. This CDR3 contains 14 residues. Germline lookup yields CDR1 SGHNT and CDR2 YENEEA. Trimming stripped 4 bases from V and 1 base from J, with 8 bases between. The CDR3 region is CASSSGKSGNTIYF. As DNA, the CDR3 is TGTGCCAGCAGCTCAGGAAAGTCTGGAAACACCATATATTTT.

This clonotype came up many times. The CDR3 coding sequence is TGTGCCAGCAGCTTATCAGGGCATGATCCTGGTTCTAACTATGGCTACACCTTC. This translates into CASSLSGHDPGSNYGYTF. The chain combines TRBV7-8 with TRBJ1-2; tentative D call: TRBD1 (5 bases). The germline gives CDR1 SGHVS, CDR2 FQNEAQ. V gave up 2 bases and J gave up 0 bases, with 19 bases separating them. The CDR3 contains 18 residues.

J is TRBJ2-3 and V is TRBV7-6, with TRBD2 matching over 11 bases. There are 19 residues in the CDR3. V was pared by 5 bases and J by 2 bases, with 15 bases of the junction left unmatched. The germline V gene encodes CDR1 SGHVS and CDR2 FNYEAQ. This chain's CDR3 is CASSPLGASGGYSTDTQYF. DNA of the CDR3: TGTGCCAGCAGCCCCCTTGGGGCTAGCGGGGGGTATTCCACAGATACGCAGTATTTT.

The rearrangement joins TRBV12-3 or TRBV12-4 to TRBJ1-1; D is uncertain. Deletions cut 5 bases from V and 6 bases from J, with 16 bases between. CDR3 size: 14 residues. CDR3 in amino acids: CASSPQRYGSEAFF. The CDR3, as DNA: TGTGCCAGCAGTCCCCAGCGCTATGGGTCTGAAGCTTTCTTT.

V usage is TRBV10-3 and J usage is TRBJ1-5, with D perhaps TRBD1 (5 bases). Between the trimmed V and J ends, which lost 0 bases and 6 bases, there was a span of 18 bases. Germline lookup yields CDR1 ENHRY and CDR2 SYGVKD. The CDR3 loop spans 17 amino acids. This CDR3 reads CAISESPGLRGGQPQHF. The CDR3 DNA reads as TGTGCCATCAGTGAGTCGCCAGGCCTCCGGGGCGGTCAGCCCCAGCATTTT.

The CDR3 DNA reads as TGTGCCAGCAGCCCGAGGGCCCGAAATGAGAGAGAAAAACTGTTTTTT. Its protein product is CASSPRARNEREKLFF. The V call is TRBV7-9, the J call TRBJ1-4; D uncertain. The CDR3 consists of 16 residues. Germline V CDR1 and CDR2: SEHNR, FQNEAQ (reference sequence). Trimming removed 5 bases from V and 8 bases from J, with 21 bases in between.

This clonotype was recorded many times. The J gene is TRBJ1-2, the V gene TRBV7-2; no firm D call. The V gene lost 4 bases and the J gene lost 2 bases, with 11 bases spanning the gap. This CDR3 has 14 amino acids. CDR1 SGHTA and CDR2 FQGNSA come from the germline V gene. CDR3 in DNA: TGTGCCAGCAGCTCCCCTTGGGAGAACTATGGCTACACCTTC. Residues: CASSSPWENYGYTF. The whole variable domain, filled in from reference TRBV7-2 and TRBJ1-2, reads GAGVSQSPSNKVTEKGKDVELRCDPISGHTALYWYRQSLGQGLEFLIYFQGNSAPDKSGLPSDRFSAERTGGSVSTLTIQRTQQEDSAVYLCASSSPWENYGYTFGSGTRLTVV.